The clone carrying this TCR beta chain was seen at least ten times. What it binds is not known. This specimen comes from a study of blood T cells in healthy people across ages. Study-level results: The unsorted PBMCs prevented any conclusive comparison of naive versus antigen-experienced cells. Estimates of diversity drawn from one million T cells were considered underestimates.

The CDR3 has 14 amino acids. V gave up 6 bases and J gave up 1 base, with 12 bases separating them. Looked up from germline, CDR1 is SGHTA and CDR2 is FQGNSA. Next came a second PCR, run for about 6 to 11 cycles, which used a sample-barcoded 5' primer along with a J-beta primer mix. From the 5' RACE reads, TCRdb called clonotypes with MiXCR, one entry per CDR3 protein. This repertoire shows under 950,000 distinct CDR3 sequences, over 20% found once; its top ten account for around a fifth. The specimen was blood. The chain employs TRBV7-2 and TRBJ2-5; D not certain. The TCR originated in a man between 65 and 80 years old in good health. The CDR3 here is CASSLERVQETQYF. The CDR3 coding sequence is TGTGCCAGCAGTTTGGAAAGAGTCCAAGAGACCCAGTACTTC. Full variable domain (remainder filled in from reference TRBV7-2 and TRBJ2-5): GAGVSQSPSNKVTEKGKDVELRCDPISGHTALYWYRQSLGQGLEFLIYFQGNSAPDKSGLPSDRFSAERTGGSVSTLTIQRTQQEDSAVYLCASSLERVQETQYFGPGTRLLVL.